What follows describes a single T cell receptor beta chain. The data belong to a study of technical replicates of blood from a few donors. V gave up 5 bases and J gave up 11 bases, with 13 bases separating them. The CDR3 loop spans 12 amino acids. CDR1 and CDR2 (germline): SEHNR, FQNEAQ (reference sequence). Repertoires were generated with immunoSEQ multiplex PCR, while TCRdb's copy carries only in-frame clones and drops some. The table shows around 70,000 clones, with 90% to 95% occurring only once. Sequences were obtained from T cells isolated from PBMCs. The chain employs TRBV7-9 and TRBJ1-5; D is undetermined. The source is a human donor in good health. The chain's CDR3 is CASSPGESAQHF. The DNA of the CDR3 is TGTGCCAGCAGCCCGGGAGAATCAGCCCAGCATTTT.